This TCR beta chain was sequenced in a study of identical twins. This clonotype was observed a handful of times. TCRdb used MiXCR to reprocess the 5' RACE reads, holding one entry per CDR3 protein. Here the sample spans hundreds of thousands of distinct CDR3 sequences, around 12% being singletons. The CDR3 covers 17 residues. Per germline, CDR1 MNHEY and CDR2 SVGAGI. The V and J ends lost 0 bases and 3 bases, in that order; junction bases with no gene match: 10. This sample also belongs to another study, concerning yellow fever vaccine responses in identical twins.

The chain combines TRBV6-5 with TRBJ1-1, with 7 nucleotides matching TRBD1. Sequencing used PBMCs. The sequence came from a young woman in good health. The CDR3 sequence is CASSYSMVGGMYTEAFF. The CDR3 region has the DNA TGTGCCAGCAGTTACTCGATGGTAGGGGGCATGTACACTGAAGCTTTCTTT.